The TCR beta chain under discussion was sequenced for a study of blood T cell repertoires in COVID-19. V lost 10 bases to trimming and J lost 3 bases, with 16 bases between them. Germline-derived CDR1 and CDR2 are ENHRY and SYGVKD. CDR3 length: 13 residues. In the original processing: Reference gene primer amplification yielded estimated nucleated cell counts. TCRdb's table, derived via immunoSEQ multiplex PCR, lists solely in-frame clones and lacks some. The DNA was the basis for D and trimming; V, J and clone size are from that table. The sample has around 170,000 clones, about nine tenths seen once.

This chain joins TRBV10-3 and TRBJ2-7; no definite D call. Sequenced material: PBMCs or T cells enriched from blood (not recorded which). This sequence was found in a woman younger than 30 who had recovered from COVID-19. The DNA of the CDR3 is TGTGCCACCCAAGTCCCAACTTTCTACGAGCAGTACTTC. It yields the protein CATQVPTFYEQYF.